Listed below are T cell receptor beta chains from one sample, sequenced in a study of cytomegalovirus exposure and HLA in healthy donors. This table comes from immunoSEQ multiplex PCR, and its TCRdb copy is limited to in-frame clones, with some not included. The data show 150,000 to 200,000 clones, around four fifths seen once. Sequenced material: PBMCs. The receptors come from a man aged 30 to 39 in good health and CMV-seropositive. The CDR3 runs from the conserved cysteine through the conserved F or W. The D gene is left open where the match is weak. Not every row has a clone size; where given, it reads once, few, many or a size class.

size: .
D: .
J: TRBJ1-5
V: TRBV6-5
CDR3: CASRRSPSNQPQHF
DNA: TGTGCCAGCAGGAGAAGTCCTAGCAATCAGCCCCAGCATTTT

size: .
D: .
J: TRBJ2-7
V: TRBV6-1
CDR3: CASSGLFYEQYF
DNA: TGTGCCAGCAGCGGACTCTTCTACGAGCAGTACTTC

size: .
D: TRBD2
J: TRBJ2-1
V: TRBV4-1
CDR3: CASSQGLAGVFSYNEQFF
DNA: TGCGCCAGCAGCCAGGGACTAGCGGGGGTCTTCTCCTACAATGAGCAGTTCTTC

size: .
D: TRBD1
J: TRBJ1-1
V: TRBV6-5
CDR3: CASSSTGEGTEAFF
DNA: TGTGCCAGCAGCTCTACAGGGGAAGGCACTGAAGCTTTCTTT

size: .
D: .
J: TRBJ2-3
V: TRBV6-1
CDR3: CASSEWGADTQYF
DNA: TGTGCCAGCAGTGAATGGGGGGCAGATACGCAGTATTTT

size: .
D: TRBD2
J: TRBJ2-1
V: TRBV9
CDR3: CASSGLSGGTHNEQFF
DNA: TGTGCCAGCAGCGGCCTCAGCGGGGGGACTCACAATGAGCAGTTCTTC

size: .
D: .
J: TRBJ2-7
V: TRBV4-1
CDR3: CASSQASGSPSGQYF
DNA: TGCGCCAGCAGCCAAGCCTCGGGTTCCCCAAGTGGGCAGTACTTC

size: .
D: .
J: TRBJ1-3
V: TRBV18
CDR3: CASSDSRTIYF
DNA: TGTGCCAGCTCAGACAGCCGCACCATATATTTT

size: once
D: TRBD1
J: TRBJ2-7
V: TRBV4-3
CDR3: CASSQKQGAAYEQYF
DNA: TGCGCCAGCAGCCAGAAACAGGGGGCGGCCTACGAGCAGTACTTC

size: .
D: TRBD1
J: TRBJ1-5
V: TRBV15
CDR3: CATSREPGQYSNQPQHF
DNA: TGTGCCACCAGCAGGGAGCCGGGACAGTATAGCAATCAGCCCCAGCATTTT

size: .
D: TRBD1
J: TRBJ1-1
V: TRBV18
CDR3: CASSPTGEIDGAEAFF
DNA: TGTGCCAGCTCACCGACAGGGGAGATTGACGGCGCTGAAGCTTTCTTT

size: .
D: TRBD2
J: TRBJ2-4
V: TRBV7-9
CDR3: CASSLAVTSGGAKNIQYF
DNA: TGTGCCAGCAGCTTAGCAGTTACTAGCGGGGGGGCCAAAAACATTCAGTACTTC

size: .
D: TRBD1
J: TRBJ2-2
V: TRBV7-8
CDR3: CASSDRGTGELFF
DNA: TGTGCCAGCAGCGACAGGGGCACCGGGGAGCTGTTTTTT

size: .
D: .
J: TRBJ2-7
V: TRBV6-5
CDR3: CASSYGAGLVGYEQYF
DNA: TGTGCCAGCAGTTATGGGGCAGGGCTCGTCGGGTACGAGCAGTACTTC

size: .
D: TRBD1
J: TRBJ2-7
V: TRBV2
CDR3: CACLGQDVYEQYF
DNA: TGTGCCTGCCTAGGACAGGACGTGTACGAGCAGTACTTC

size: .
D: .
J: TRBJ2-5
V: TRBV12-2
CDR3: CASRSPGQGPQETQYF
DNA: TGTGCAAGTCGCTCACCGGGACAGGGACCCCAAGAGACCCAGTACTTC

size: .
D: .
J: TRBJ1-6
V: TRBV4-2
CDR3: CASSQGSGYNSPLHF
DNA: TGTGCCAGCAGCCAGGGAAGCGGCTATAATTCACCCCTCCACTTT

size: .
D: .
J: TRBJ2-1
V: TRBV23-1
CDR3: CASPPGEQFF
DNA: TGCGCCAGCCCCCCCGGTGAGCAGTTCTTC

size: few
D: .
J: TRBJ2-7
V: TRBV18
CDR3: CASSPSPGQGPYEQYF
DNA: TGTGCCAGCTCACCTAGCCCGGGACAAGGTCCCTACGAGCAGTACTTC

size: .
D: .
J: TRBJ1-3
V: TRBV11-2
CDR3: CASSHPGGAGNTIYF
DNA: TGTGCCAGCAGTCACCCGGGGGGGGCTGGAAACACCATATATTTT

size: .
D: TRBD1
J: TRBJ1-2
V: TRBV27
CDR3: CASSFSDRDYGYTF
DNA: TGTGCCAGCAGTTTCTCGGACAGGGATTATGGCTACACCTTC

size: .
D: TRBD2
J: TRBJ2-7
V: TRBV6-5
CDR3: CASSLRIGGAGYEQYF
DNA: TGTGCCAGCAGTTTAAGGATCGGGGGGGCGGGGTACGAGCAGTACTTC

size: .
D: TRBD2
J: TRBJ2-1
V: TRBV6-4
CDR3: CASSDGTSGDNEQFF
DNA: TGTGCCAGCAGTGACGGGACTAGCGGGGACAATGAGCAGTTCTTC

size: .
D: .
J: TRBJ2-3
V: TRBV5-1
CDR3: CASSGAGLDVPVSDTQYF
DNA: TGCGCCAGCAGCGGAGCGGGCCTGGACGTTCCCGTCTCAGATACGCAGTATTTT

size: .
D: .
J: TRBJ1-1
V: TRBV7-6
CDR3: CASSSQGEAFF
DNA: TGTGCCAGCAGCTCTCAGGGGGAAGCTTTCTTT

size: .
D: .
J: TRBJ2-7
V: TRBV7-8
CDR3: CASSLVGGGSSYEQYF
DNA: TGTGCCAGCAGCTTAGTAGGCGGGGGCAGCTCCTACGAGCAGTACTTC

size: .
D: TRBD1
J: TRBJ1-6
V: TRBV6-4
CDR3: CASSDLTTGASYNSPLHF
DNA: TGTGCCAGCAGTGACCTTACGACAGGGGCGTCCTATAATTCACCCCTCCACTTT

size: .
D: .
J: TRBJ2-4
V: TRBV5-4
CDR3: CASSLGTDIQYF
DNA: TGTGCCAGCAGCTTAGGGACTGACATTCAGTACTTC

size: .
D: .
J: TRBJ2-2
V: TRBV6-5
CDR3: CASSYSRAVGELFF
DNA: TGTGCCAGCAGTTACTCGAGGGCTGTCGGGGAGCTGTTTTTT

size: .
D: TRBD1
J: TRBJ2-7
V: TRBV6-5
CDR3: CASNTGQTYEQYF
DNA: TGTGCCAGCAATACGGGACAGACCTACGAGCAGTACTTC

size: .
D: .
J: TRBJ1-6
V: TRBV19
CDR3: CASSIVYSSTSPLHF
DNA: TGTGCCAGTAGTATAGTTTACAGCTCTACTTCACCCCTCCACTTT

size: .
D: .
J: TRBJ1-5
V: TRBV6-5
CDR3: CASRRTGVSNQPQHF
DNA: TGTGCCAGCAGACGTACAGGAGTAAGCAATCAGCCCCAGCATTTT

size: .
D: TRBD1
J: TRBJ2-1
V: TRBV5-8
CDR3: CASSQGTVIYNEQFF
DNA: TGTGCCAGCAGCCAGGGGACAGTAATTTACAATGAGCAGTTCTTC

size: .
D: TRBD2
J: TRBJ2-3
V: TRBV5-6
CDR3: CASSFLAGGRADTQYF
DNA: TGTGCCAGCAGCTTTCTAGCGGGGGGGCGGGCAGATACGCAGTATTTT

size: .
D: TRBD1
J: TRBJ1-5
V: TRBV9
CDR3: CASSVGTGGLEQPQHF
DNA: TGTGCCAGCAGCGTGGGGACAGGGGGCTTGGAACAGCCCCAGCATTTT

size: .
D: TRBD2
J: TRBJ2-7
V: TRBV11-3
CDR3: CASRVAGEAPYEQYF
DNA: TGTGCCAGCAGGGTAGCGGGGGAGGCCCCCTACGAGCAGTACTTC

size: .
D: .
J: TRBJ1-2
V: TRBV7-8
CDR3: CASSLIPTVFYGYTF
DNA: TGTGCCAGCAGCTTAATCCCGACAGTGTTCTATGGCTACACCTTC

size: once
D: TRBD2
J: TRBJ2-5
V: TRBV4-3
CDR3: CASSQGPSGAETQYF
DNA: TGCGCCAGCAGCCAAGGTCCTAGCGGGGCGGAGACCCAGTACTTC

size: .
D: .
J: TRBJ1-2
V: TRBV11-2
CDR3: CASSLDMGGGYTF
DNA: TGTGCCAGCAGCTTAGATATGGGGGGTGGCTACACCTTC

size: few
D: .
J: TRBJ2-7
V: TRBV4-1
CDR3: CASSQGTQASYEQYF
DNA: TGCGCCAGCAGCCAAGGGACACAAGCCTCCTACGAGCAGTACTTC

size: .
D: TRBD1
J: TRBJ2-3
V: TRBV30
CDR3: CAWNDRGLDTQYF
DNA: TGTGCCTGGAATGACAGGGGGCTGGATACGCAGTATTTT

size: .
D: .
J: TRBJ2-5
V: TRBV6-1
CDR3: CASGDLETQYF
DNA: TGTGCCAGCGGAGACCTCGAGACCCAGTACTTC

size: .
D: TRBD2
J: TRBJ2-7
V: TRBV4-1
CDR3: CASSQEWLADIYEQYF
DNA: TGCGCCAGCAGCCAAGAATGGCTAGCGGATATCTACGAGCAGTACTTC

size: .
D: TRBD2
J: TRBJ2-5
V: TRBV7-2
CDR3: CASSLSSGGARGTQYF
DNA: TGTGCCAGCAGCTTGAGTAGCGGGGGGGCAAGGGGGACCCAGTACTTC

size: few
D: .
J: TRBJ2-2
V: TRBV11-1
CDR3: CASSLDPGRGTGELFF
DNA: TGTGCCAGCAGCTTAGACCCGGGTCGGGGGACCGGGGAGCTGTTTTTT

size: .
D: TRBD2
J: TRBJ2-3
V: TRBV9
CDR3: CASSRLGWLAGGPRTDTQYF
DNA: TGTGCCAGCAGCCGCCTGGGTTGGCTAGCGGGGGGGCCGCGCACAGATACGCAGTATTTT

size: once
D: TRBD2
J: TRBJ2-1
V: TRBV27
CDR3: CASSLGAGVDEQFF
DNA: TGTGCCAGCAGTTTAGGTGCGGGGGTCGATGAGCAGTTCTTC

size: .
D: .
J: TRBJ1-2
V: TRBV18
CDR3: CASSPRQEDYGYTF
DNA: TGTGCCAGCTCACCACGGCAAGAAGACTATGGCTACACCTTC

size: .
D: TRBD2
J: TRBJ2-3
V: TRBV27
CDR3: CASDQRGGLAGADTQYF
DNA: TGTGCCAGCGACCAACGGGGGGGACTAGCGGGGGCAGATACGCAGTATTTT

size: .
D: TRBD1
J: TRBJ2-2
V: TRBV19
CDR3: CASTPTGGAGELFF
DNA: TGTGCCAGTACCCCGACAGGGGGCGCCGGGGAGCTGTTTTTT

size: .
D: .
J: TRBJ2-7
V: TRBV13
CDR3: CASSPQVYEQYF
DNA: TGTGCCAGCAGCCCCCAGGTTTACGAGCAGTACTTC